This T cell receptor beta chain was observed in a study of cytomegalovirus exposure and HLA in healthy donors. The CDR3 length is 13 residues. V was pared by 6 bases and J by 1 base, with 8 bases between. In germline, CDR1 is SGHVS, CDR2 FQNEAQ. Assay: immunoSEQ multiplex PCR; the TCRdb copy retains only in-frame clones and omits some. Of about 360,000 clones listed, about nine tenths were seen once; the top ten hold approximately 0.8%. Source material: PBMCs. The TCR was taken from a woman in her late teens or twenties in good health and CMV-seronegative. The V and J genes are TRBV7-8 and TRBJ2-3, with D maybe TRBD2 (5 bases). The CDR3 here is CASRVEGTDTQYF. For the CDR3, the DNA is TGTGCCAGCAGGGTGGAGGGCACAGATACGCAGTATTTT.